A selection of T cell receptor beta chains follows, all from one sample in a study of T-cell reconstitution after alpha-beta-depleted transplantation in children. TCRdb called the PCR reads again in MiXCR, with one record for every CDR3 protein. The sample shows 600,000 to 700,000 distinct CDR3 sequences, under 15% of them seen only once. The sequenced sample was PBMCs, obtained before TCRalphabeta/CD19-depleted stem cell transplant. These receptors all come from a girl aged 2 to 9 with congenital amegakaryocytic thrombocytopenia, due to receive a stem cell transplant. The CDR3 runs from the conserved cysteine through the conserved F or W. Each record gives: V gene, CDR3 length, D gene, clone size, J gene, CDR3 protein, CDR3 DNA. The D gene is left open where the match is weak. For some rows the clone size is stated as once, few or many, or as a class when expanded; others skip it.

>TRBV29-1|12|TRBD1|few|TRBJ1-1
CSVDQGDSEAFF
TGCAGCGTTGATCAGGGGGATTCTGAAGCTTTCTTT
>TRBV18|13|TRBD2|few|TRBJ2-3
CASCGSGTDTQYF
TGTGCCAGTTGCGGGAGCGGCACAGATACGCAGTATTTT
>TRBV5-1|15|TRBD2|NA|TRBJ2-5
CASSLGLREQETQYF
TGCGCCAGCAGCTTGGGTTTGCGGGAGCAGGAGACCCAGTACTTC
>TRBV5-1|15|NA|NA|TRBJ2-7
CASSLADDRIYEQYF
TGCGCCAGCAGCTTGGCCGACGACAGGATCTACGAGCAGTACTTC
>TRBV7-9|14|NA|many|TRBJ1-5
CASSPSMGNQPQHF
TGTGCCAGCAGCCCATCGATGGGCAATCAGCCCCAGCATTTT
>TRBV7-2|14|NA|many|TRBJ2-7
CASSLFGGLGEQYF
TGTGCCAGCAGCTTATTTGGCGGGCTGGGGGAGCAGTACTTC
>TRBV20-1|10|NA|many|TRBJ1-2
CSAIRGGYTF
TGCAGTGCAATCCGGGGGGGCTACACCTTC
>TRBV7-3|18|TRBD2|few|TRBJ2-1
CASSLQYTPGLGADEQFF
TGTGCCAGCAGCTTACAATACACTCCGGGACTAGGTGCGGATGAGCAGTTCTTC
>TRBV5-1|15|NA|NA|TRBJ2-7
CASSSQRQGPYEQYF
TGCGCCAGCAGCTCCCAGCGCCAGGGCCCCTACGAGCAGTACTTC
>TRBV29-1|13|NA|many|TRBJ1-1
CSVTSQGHTEAFF
TGCAGCGTTACAAGCCAGGGACACACTGAAGCTTTCTTT
>TRBV6-5|14|NA|many|TRBJ1-1
CASSYSPGNTEAFF
TGTGCCAGCAGTTACTCTCCCGGTAACACTGAAGCTTTCTTT
>TRBV12-3/TRBV12-4|15|NA|many|TRBJ1-4
CASSFHGVANEKLFF
TGTGCCAGCAGTTTTCACGGCGTAGCTAATGAAAAACTGTTTTTT
>TRBV5-1|17|NA|many|TRBJ2-5
CASSLDEGFADQETQYF
TGCGCCAGCAGCTTGGATGAAGGCTTCGCGGACCAAGAGACCCAGTACTTC
>TRBV15|15|NA|few|TRBJ2-7
CATSPKRWGSSEQYF
TGTGCCACCAGCCCGAAGAGGTGGGGAAGTAGCGAGCAGTACTTC
>TRBV5-1|12|NA|many|TRBJ2-5
CASSPNKEAQYF
TGCGCCAGCAGCCCGAATAAGGAAGCCCAGTACTTC
>TRBV28|17|NA|many|TRBJ2-3
CASSPYSSLSGTDTQYF
TGTGCCAGCAGTCCCTATAGTTCGTTGTCGGGAACAGATACGCAGTATTTT
>TRBV28|15|NA|many|TRBJ2-1
CASSSPGESYNEQFF
TGTGCCAGCAGTTCTCCGGGAGAATCCTACAATGAGCAGTTCTTC
>TRBV6-1|13|NA|many|TRBJ1-2
CASSEPGPPGYTF
TGTGCCAGCAGTGAACCAGGGCCCCCAGGCTACACCTTC
>TRBV15|13|NA|NA|TRBJ1-4
CATSRGIGEKLFF
TGTGCCACCAGCAGAGGAATTGGGGAAAAACTGTTTTTT
>TRBV29-1|12|NA|NA|TRBJ2-2
CSVGKGTGELFF
TGCAGCGTTGGGAAGGGGACCGGGGAGCTGTTTTTT
>TRBV5-6|17|TRBD2|NA|TRBJ2-1
CASSLGFRDYTYNEQFF
TGTGCCAGCAGCTTGGGTTTCCGGGACTACACCTACAATGAGCAGTTCTTC
>TRBV10-3|15|TRBD2|NA|TRBJ2-7
CAISSRGSGSDEQYF
TGTGCCATCAGTTCGCGGGGTAGCGGGTCAGACGAGCAGTACTTC
>TRBV5-1|13|NA|many|TRBJ2-1
CASSLANNNEQFF
TGCGCCAGCAGCTTGGCCAATAACAATGAGCAGTTCTTC
>TRBV20-1|15|TRBD2|NA|TRBJ2-1
CSASRLAGVPNEQFF
TGCAGTGCTAGTCGCCTAGCGGGAGTACCTAATGAGCAGTTCTTC
>TRBV10-2|16|TRBD2|many|TRBJ2-3
CASRGPGLSSTDTQYF
TGCGCCAGCAGGGGTCCGGGACTATCTAGCACAGATACGCAGTATTTT
>TRBV7-6|16|NA|many|TRBJ2-6
CASSLEPAVGANVLTF
TGTGCCAGCAGCTTAGAACCGGCCGTGGGGGCCAACGTCCTGACTTTC
>TRBV5-1|16|NA|NA|TRBJ2-3
CASSLVASEGTDTQYF
TGCGCCAGCAGCTTGGTGGCTAGCGAAGGCACAGATACGCAGTATTTT
>TRBV28|12|NA|many|TRBJ1-1
CASSTALTEAFF
TGTGCCAGCAGTACAGCACTCACTGAAGCTTTCTTT
>TRBV18|15|TRBD1|many|TRBJ2-5
CASSLKPGTEETQYF
TGTGCCAGCTCACTTAAGCCCGGGACAGAAGAGACCCAGTACTTC
>TRBV10-1|13|NA|NA|TRBJ1-2
CASSESRRAGYTF
TGCGCCAGCAGTGAGTCGAGAAGGGCTGGCTACACCTTC
>TRBV20-1|15|NA|NA|TRBJ2-5
CSALPFGQWIRTQYF
TGCAGTGCTCTTCCTTTTGGACAGTGGATACGGACCCAGTACTTC
>TRBV7-8|16|NA|many|TRBJ2-7
CASSLARGGSSYEQYF
TGTGCCAGCAGCTTAGCGCGGGGAGGAAGCTCCTACGAGCAGTACTTC
>TRBV5-1|15|TRBD2|many|TRBJ2-2
CASSLGTSGTGELFF
TGTGCCAGCAGTTTAGGGACTAGCGGGACCGGGGAGCTGTTTTTT
>TRBV5-5|13|NA|NA|TRBJ1-1
CASRIPMNTEAFF
TGTGCCAGCAGGATTCCCATGAACACTGAAGCTTTCTTT
>TRBV15|19|TRBD2|NA|TRBJ2-6
CATSSHWTSAISGANVLTF
TGTGCCACCAGCAGCCACTGGACTAGCGCCATCTCTGGGGCCAACGTCCTGACTTTC
>TRBV20-1|14|TRBD2|many|TRBJ2-1
CSAPGLAQYNEQFF
TGCAGTGCACCGGGACTAGCGCAATACAATGAGCAGTTCTTC
>TRBV12-3/TRBV12-4|16|NA|NA|TRBJ1-3
CASSLKTGPSGNTIYF
TGTGCCAGCAGTTTAAAGACAGGTCCCTCTGGAAACACCATATATTTT
>TRBV12-3/TRBV12-4|11|NA|many|TRBJ1-1
CASSGGTEAFF
TGTGCCAGCTCTGGGGGGACTGAAGCTTTCTTT
>TRBV5-4|13|TRBD1|NA|TRBJ1-2
CASSERTGDGYTF
TGTGCCAGCAGCGAAAGGACAGGGGATGGCTACACCTTC
>TRBV18|15|NA|once|TRBJ1-1
CASSPLGVKSTEAFF
TGTGCCAGCTCACCACTGGGGGTAAAGAGCACTGAAGCTTTCTTT
>TRBV20-1|15|TRBD1|many|TRBJ1-5
CSARNRGLSNQPQHF
TGCAGTGCTCGAAACAGGGGCCTTAGCAATCAGCCCCAGCATTTT
>TRBV11-1|15|NA|NA|TRBJ2-5
CASSPQLAMKETQYF
TGTGCCAGCAGCCCCCAGCTAGCCATGAAAGAGACCCAGTACTTC
>TRBV12-3/TRBV12-4|14|NA|many|TRBJ2-3
CASSLGFLPDTQYF
TGTGCCAGCAGTTTGGGCTTTCTACCAGATACGCAGTATTTT
>TRBV3-1|17|NA|NA|TRBJ2-6
CASSQDALSSGANVLTF
TGTGCCAGCAGCCAAGACGCCCTAAGCTCTGGGGCCAACGTCCTGACTTTC
>TRBV11-1|14|TRBD1|NA|TRBJ2-7
CASRARDRGYEQYF
TGTGCCAGCAGAGCCCGGGACAGGGGCTACGAGCAGTACTTC
>TRBV7-9|15|NA|few|TRBJ2-3
CASSIPDSGTDTQYF
TGTGCCAGCTCGATCCCGGACTCCGGCACAGATACGCAGTATTTT
>TRBV15|15|TRBD1|many|TRBJ2-1
CATSSAGGSYNEQFF
TGTGCCACCAGCAGCGCAGGGGGTTCTTACAATGAGCAGTTCTTC
>TRBV3-1|15|NA|NA|TRBJ2-5
CASSQEVRYQETQYF
TGTGCCAGCAGCCAAGAGGTCAGATACCAAGAGACCCAGTACTTC
>TRBV25-1|14|NA|NA|TRBJ2-7
CASSGGTPPYEQYF
TGTGCCAGCAGTGGAGGGACACCTCCTTACGAGCAGTACTTC
>TRBV20-1|14|TRBD2|many|TRBJ2-3
CSAQSGSQADTQYF
TGCAGTGCACAGAGCGGGAGTCAGGCGGATACGCAGTATTTT
>TRBV20-1|12|NA|many|TRBJ2-2
CSAREMGGELFF
TGCAGTGCCAGAGAGATGGGCGGGGAGCTGTTTTTT
>TRBV27|14|TRBD2|few|TRBJ2-1
CASSWTRPPNEQFF
TGTGCCAGCAGTTGGACTAGGCCTCCCAATGAGCAGTTCTTC
>TRBV30|15|NA|NA|TRBJ2-1
CAWRPTGRAWYEQFF
TGTGCCTGGAGGCCAACAGGGCGGGCCTGGTATGAGCAGTTCTTC
>TRBV20-1|15|TRBD2|few|TRBJ2-1
CSAPLLAGSYNEQFF
TGCAGTGCCCCCCTGCTAGCGGGGTCCTACAATGAGCAGTTCTTC
>TRBV29-1|12|TRBD2|many|TRBJ2-7
CSVGLADHEQYF
TGCAGCGTTGGACTAGCCGACCACGAGCAGTACTTC
>TRBV29-1|14|TRBD2|many|TRBJ2-1
CSAETGLAGYEQFF
TGCAGCGCAGAAACGGGACTAGCGGGATATGAGCAGTTCTTC
>TRBV7-2|15|NA|many|TRBJ2-1
CASSLIGSSYNEQFF
TGTGCCAGCAGCTTAATCGGGAGCTCCTACAATGAGCAGTTCTTC
>TRBV5-1|19|TRBD2|many|TRBJ2-1
CASSLSTTLAERSYNEQFF
TGCGCCAGCAGCTTGTCTACCACTCTAGCGGAACGGTCCTACAATGAGCAGTTCTTC
>TRBV24-1|15|NA|NA|TRBJ2-7
CARGPADNEADEQYF
TGTGCCAGGGGTCCTGCGGACAACGAGGCCGACGAGCAGTACTTC